A single sample is the source of the 3 T cell receptor beta chains below, sequenced in a study of blood T cell repertoires in COVID-19. The method was immunoSEQ multiplex PCR; TCRdb's version includes in-frame clones alone and lacks a portion of them. The sample shows over 400,000 clones, 80% to 90% of them seen only once. What was sequenced was peripheral blood. These receptors were collected from a human donor in a cohort sampled during active COVID-19.

This CDR3 reads CASNSDGTGLFGQPQHF. The CDR3 DNA reads TGTGCCAGTAACTCTGATGGGACAGGGTTGTTCGGTCAGCCCCAGCATTTT. The J gene is TRBJ1-5, the V gene TRBV19; TRBD1 matches at 9 bases. V was pared by 7 bases and J by 6 bases, with 16 bases of the junction left unmatched. The CDR3 consists of 17 residues. Germline V gives CDR1 LNHDA, CDR2 SQIVND (reference sequence).

The rearrangement links TRBV4-3 to TRBJ2-1, with 14 nucleotides matching TRBD2. The trim removed 2 bases at V and 4 bases at J, leaving 7 bases unmatched. The germline V gene encodes CDR1 LGHNA and CDR2 YSLEER. This CDR3 is built from 18 residues. In DNA form, the CDR3 reads TGCGCCAGCAGCCAACACATGACTAGCGGGAGGGGTTACAATGAGCAGTTCTTC. This translates into CASSQHMTSGRGYNEQFF.

CDR3 protein: CAWEQGYEQYF. The CDR3 nucleotides are TGTGCCTGGGAACAGGGCTACGAGCAGTACTTC. V usage is TRBV30 and J usage is TRBJ2-7; possible D gene TRBD1, 6 bases. Germline V gives CDR1 GTSNPN, CDR2 SVGIG (reference sequence). Trimming left V 5 bases short and J 3 bases short, with 8 bases between. The CDR3 runs 11 residues. Drawing the rest from reference TRBV30 and TRBJ2-7, the complete variable domain is SQTIHQWPATLVQPVGSPLSLECTVEGTSNPNLYWYRQAAGRGLQLLFYSVGIGQISSEVPQNLSASRPQDRQFILSSKKLLLSDSGFYLCAWEQGYEQYFGPGTRLTVT.